Described below is a single TCR beta chain sequence and its context. This record belongs to a study of blood T cell repertoires in COVID-19. Across the whole study: COVID-19 samples, acute and convalescent, were from the United States, Italy and Spain. T cells, B-cell-depleted T cells, or PBMCs provided the cDNA or gDNA that served as material.

The ends were cut back, 6 bases at V and 0 bases at J, with 16 bases in the middle. Germline lookup yields CDR1 MNHNY and CDR2 SVGAGI (reference sequence). CDR3 length: 16 residues. Clones were sequenced by immunoSEQ multiplex PCR, and TCRdb holds only the in-frame ones, with some missing. The sample carries 150,000 to 170,000 clones, about 83% recorded once. The chain couples TRBV6-6 to TRBJ2-3; D perhaps matches TRBD2 (5 bases). The sequencing input was peripheral blood. This clonotype was obtained from a woman aged 60 to 75 with COVID-19, enrolled during active disease. This chain's CDR3 is CASRSYSDSSTDTQYF. The CDR3 bases are TGTGCCAGCAGATCCTATAGCGATTCTAGCACAGATACGCAGTATTTT.